This is a list of T cell receptor beta chains from one sample in a study of T cell changes during pregnancy in multiple sclerosis. Data came from immunoSEQ multiplex PCR; TCRdb stores just in-frame clones and leaves some out. The table shows under 65,000 clones, with about nine tenths occurring only once. The sample here was CD4+ T cells from peripheral blood mononuclear cells, taken in the third trimester of pregnancy. The receptor source for this set is a female donor with multiple sclerosis, enrolled in a pregnancy study. Both conserved end residues are part of each CDR3. A D gene is named only where the DNA matches it firmly. Where a row states a size, it is once, few, many or the class of an expanded clone; other rows omit it.

j_call d_call clone_size cdr3_length v_call cdr3_nt cdr3_aa
TRBJ1-1 TRBD1 once 15 TRBV5-1 TGCGCCAGCAGCTTCACCCGACAGGGTTCCGCTGAAGCTTTCTTT CASSFTRQGSAEAFF
TRBJ2-1 TRBD1 NA 13 TRBV11-3 TGTGCCAGCAGCTTAACAGGGGTCAATGAGCAGTTCTTC CASSLTGVNEQFF
TRBJ1-5 NA NA 14 TRBV6-6 TGTGCCAGCAGTCACCACAATAGCAATCAGCCCCAGCATTTT CASSHHNSNQPQHF
TRBJ1-2 NA NA 15 TRBV10-3 TGTGCCATCAGTGATAGGAAGGAGGGATACTATGGCTACACCTTC CAISDRKEGYYGYTF
TRBJ2-3 TRBD2 NA 13 TRBV7-3 TGTGCCAGCAGCATGGGGGGGTTAGATACGCAGTATTTT CASSMGGLDTQYF
TRBJ2-7 TRBD1 NA 19 TRBV2 TGTGCCAGCCTGATTGGTGCCCTATGGGGACAGGGAAGCTCCTACGAGCAGTACTTC CASLIGALWGQGSSYEQYF
TRBJ2-5 TRBD2 NA 17 TRBV27 TGTGCCAGCCGCCCGGGTAGGCTAGCGGGGGAGGGAGAGACCCAGTACTTC CASRPGRLAGEGETQYF
TRBJ2-1 TRBD2 once 15 TRBV28 TGTGCCAGCAGCGGACTAGCGGGCTCCTACAATGAGCAGTTCTTC CASSGLAGSYNEQFF
TRBJ2-5 TRBD1 NA 14 TRBV6-1 TGTGCCAGCAGCCCGGACAGGGGATGGGAGACCCAGTACTTC CASSPDRGWETQYF
TRBJ2-7 NA NA 13 TRBV4-2 TGTGCCAGCAGCCAAGATCCCAAATACGAGCAGTACTTC CASSQDPKYEQYF
TRBJ1-2 NA NA 13 TRBV5-4 TGTGCCAGCAGCTCCACAGGGAATTATGGCTACACCTTC CASSSTGNYGYTF
TRBJ2-1 NA few 13 TRBV19 TGTGCCAGTAGCAAGGCTGGGGGCGATGAGCAGTTCTTC CASSKAGGDEQFF
TRBJ2-7 TRBD2 NA 16 TRBV5-4 TGTGCCAGCAGCCGTCCGGCTAGCGGGGGGGCTTCCGAGCAGTACTTC CASSRPASGGASEQYF
TRBJ2-3 NA NA 19 TRBV21-1 TGTGCCAGCAGCAAAGCTCGCTGGTATCCCGGCAGGGTGGCAGATACGCAGTATTTT CASSKARWYPGRVADTQYF
TRBJ2-1 NA once 16 TRBV4-1 TGCGCCAGCAGCCTCGAAGGGGGACTACTGTTCAATGAGCAGTTCTTC CASSLEGGLLFNEQFF
TRBJ2-1 TRBD2 NA 15 TRBV4-1 TGCGCCAGCAGCCAAGATTTGCGGGGGACGGTCGGGCAGTTCTTC CASSQDLRGTVGQFF
TRBJ1-5 NA NA 13 TRBV13 TGTGCCAGCAGCTCCGGTAGCAATCAGCCCCAGCATTTT CASSSGSNQPQHF
TRBJ2-3 NA once 16 TRBV5-1 TGCGCCAGCACCCAGGGGGGCAGGACTAGCACAGATACGCAGTATTTT CASTQGGRTSTDTQYF
TRBJ1-4 NA NA 14 TRBV11-1 TGTGCCAGCAGCCAACGGACGTGGGAGGAAAAACTGTTTTTT CASSQRTWEEKLFF
TRBJ2-7 NA NA 14 TRBV14 TGTGCCAGCAGCCAAGACTTACAGAGCTACGAGCAGTACTTC CASSQDLQSYEQYF
TRBJ1-6 NA NA 18 TRBV18 TGTGCCAGCTCGCCCCAGACTCAGGGGATCTCCTATAATTCACCCCTCCACTTT CASSPQTQGISYNSPLHF
TRBJ1-2 NA NA 13 TRBV5-1 TGCGCCAGCAGCTTGGGGCAGGGGAATGGCTACACCTTC CASSLGQGNGYTF
TRBJ2-1 NA NA 16 TRBV7-9 TGTGCCAGCAGCTTAGGAAACGGGGAATCCTACAATGAGCAGTTCTTC CASSLGNGESYNEQFF
TRBJ2-7 TRBD1 NA 15 TRBV5-1 TGCGCCAGCAGCCCCGGGACAGGGGGTTTACGCGAGCAGTACTTC CASSPGTGGLREQYF
TRBJ1-3 NA NA 15 TRBV6-5 TGTGCCAGCAGTTTAACGCACAACTCTGGAAACACCATATATTTT CASSLTHNSGNTIYF
TRBJ1-5 NA NA 17 TRBV7-9 TGTGCCAGCAGCTTATCCACAGGGTGGGGTAGCAATCAGCCCCAGCATTTT CASSLSTGWGSNQPQHF
TRBJ1-4 TRBD1 once 13 TRBV10-3 TGTGCCATCAAAGGGACAGGCGGTGAAAAACTGTTTTTT CAIKGTGGEKLFF
TRBJ2-7 TRBD2 NA 18 TRBV5-1 TGCGCCAGCAGCTTGGGGAAGACTAGCGGGGGAATATCCTACGAGCAGTACTTC CASSLGKTSGGISYEQYF
TRBJ1-1 NA NA 14 TRBV18 TGTGCCAGCTCACCTCTCGAGGGCGCCACTGAAGCTTTCTTT CASSPLEGATEAFF
TRBJ2-7 TRBD1 NA 14 TRBV19 TGTGCCAGTACTAGGACAGGGAATACCTACGAGCAGTACTTC CASTRTGNTYEQYF
TRBJ1-5 NA NA 16 TRBV7-8 TGTGCCAGCAGCCAAGAGGGACACGGCAACAATCAGCCCCAGCATTTT CASSQEGHGNNQPQHF
TRBJ1-4 NA NA 14 TRBV10-3 TGTGCCATCAGTGGAGGGAGTCCAGGCGAAAAACTGTTTTTT CAISGGSPGEKLFF
TRBJ1-2 NA NA 13 TRBV11-2 TGTGCCAGCAGCTTATCTGAGGGGGTTGGCTACACCTTC CASSLSEGVGYTF
TRBJ1-6 TRBD1 NA 14 TRBV10-3 TGTGCCATCAGTCAAGTGGACAGGGCTTCGCCCCTCCACTTT CAISQVDRASPLHF
TRBJ1-5 TRBD1 NA 16 TRBV30 TGTGCCTGGTCCGATAACAGGGGAATCTCGAACCAGCCCCAGCATTTT CAWSDNRGISNQPQHF
TRBJ2-1 NA NA 12 TRBV6-1 TGTGCCAGCAGGGAGGGACAGACTGAGCAGTTCTTC CASREGQTEQFF
TRBJ2-7 TRBD1 NA 13 TRBV6-5 TGTGCCAGTGGGGGACAGGGGGCGCGAGAGCAGTACTTC CASGGQGAREQYF
TRBJ2-7 NA NA 14 TRBV5-1 TGCGCCAGCAGCCCGGAGGCAGGGGCGTACGAGCAGTACTTC CASSPEAGAYEQYF
TRBJ1-6 NA NA 15 TRBV2 TGTGCCAGCAGTGAAAGGACAACTCCCAATTCACCCCTCCACTTT CASSERTTPNSPLHF
TRBJ1-6 TRBD1 NA 16 TRBV18 TGTGCCAGCTCACCACTCGAAGGACAGGGCTCTTCACCCCTCCACTTT CASSPLEGQGSSPLHF
TRBJ2-7 NA NA 13 TRBV30 TGTGCCTGGAGTGTAATTTATGGAGACGAGCAGTACTTC CAWSVIYGDEQYF